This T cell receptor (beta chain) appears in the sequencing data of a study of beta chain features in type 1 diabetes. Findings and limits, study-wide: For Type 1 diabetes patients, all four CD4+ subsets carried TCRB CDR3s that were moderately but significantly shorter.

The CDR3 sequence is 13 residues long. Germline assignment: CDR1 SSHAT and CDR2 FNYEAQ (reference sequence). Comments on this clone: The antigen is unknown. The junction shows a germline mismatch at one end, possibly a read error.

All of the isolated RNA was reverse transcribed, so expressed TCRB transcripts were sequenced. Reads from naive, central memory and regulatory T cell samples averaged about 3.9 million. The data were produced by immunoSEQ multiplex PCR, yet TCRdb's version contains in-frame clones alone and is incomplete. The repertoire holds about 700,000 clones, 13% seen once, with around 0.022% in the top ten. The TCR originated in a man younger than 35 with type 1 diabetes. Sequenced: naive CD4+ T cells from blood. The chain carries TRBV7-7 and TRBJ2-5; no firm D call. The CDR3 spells CASSPGRKETQYF. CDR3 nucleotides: TGTGCTAGCAGCCCGGGCCGCAAAGAGACCCAGTACTTC.